The 24 T cell receptor beta chains presented below share a single source sample, sequenced in a study of shared clonotypes between healthy human individuals. Assay used: immunoSEQ multiplex PCR; TCRdb lists only in-frame clones, some missing. In the table there are roughly 1,500,000 clones, less than 99% of which are singletons. Sequencing input: naive CD4+ T cells sorted from blood. Noted subset: CD45RA+ positively selected. These receptor sequences come from a young man in good health.

The chain carries TRBV5-1 and TRBJ1-2, with TRBD1 matching 10 bases. Germline V gene sequence: CDR1 SGHRS, CDR2 YFSETQ. Trimming cost V 6 bases and J 0 bases; bases outside gene matches: 8. The CDR3 consists of 16 residues. For the CDR3, the DNA is TGCGCCAGCATCCCGGGACAGGGGTTCACTAACTATGGCTACACCTTC. Translated, it gives CASIPGQGFTNYGYTF.

The rearrangement uses TRBV19 and TRBJ1-4, with unresolved D. Germline CDR1 LNHDA, CDR2 SQIVND (reference sequence). Between the trimmed V and J ends, which lost 0 bases and 6 bases, there was a span of 14 bases. The CDR3 loop spans 16 amino acids. The CDR3 region has the DNA TGTGCCAGTAGTATAGATCGGATCCCCGGGGATGAAAAACTGTTTTTT. Amino acids: CASSIDRIPGDEKLFF.

The count of this clone is one. The chain carries TRBV1 and TRBJ2-1; the D call of TRBD2 is as the table states it, not checked on the DNA. TRBV1 has pseudogene status. The CDR3 loop spans 15 amino acids. CDR3 in DNA: TGCACCAGCTTTCGACTAGCGGGCCTAGTCAATGAGCAGTTCTTC. It translates to CTSFRLAGLVNEQFF.

This chain uses TRBV6-4 with TRBJ2-2; D is uncertain. Trimming removed 3 bases at V and 5 bases at J, with 7 bases between. CDR1 and CDR2 (germline): MRHNA, SNTAGT. The CDR3 is 13 amino acids. The CDR3 bases are TGTGCCAGCAGTGAAGAGGAAACCGGGGAGCTGTTTTTT. Amino acids: CASSEEETGELFF.

The chain carries TRBV5-1 and TRBJ2-3, with D hard to call. The CDR3 extends over 12 amino acids. Germline CDR1 reads SGHRS; CDR2 reads YFSETQ. Trimming left V 1 base short and J 4 bases short, with 4 bases between. CDR3: CASSLKADTQYF. CDR3 nucleotides: TGCGCCAGCAGCTTGAAGGCAGATACGCAGTATTTT.

This chain connects TRBV28 to TRBJ2-5; D is perhaps TRBD2 (5 bases). Germline CDR1 and CDR2: MDHEN and SYDVKM. Trimming shortened V by 4 bases and J by 5 bases, and 8 bases separated the two germline ends. This CDR3 has 12 residues. CDR3 protein: CASSWRLETQYF. CDR3 nucleotide sequence: TGTGCCAGCAGTTGGAGGTTGGAGACCCAGTACTTC.

A single count supports this clone. This sequence joins TRBV5-1 and TRBJ2-3; D call uncertain. V dropped 3 bases and J dropped 2 bases, with 25 bases sitting between them. The CDR3 consists of 19 residues. Germline V gives CDR1 SGHRS, CDR2 YFSETQ. The CDR3 sequence: CASSSVPIPRTGFTDTQYF. In nucleotides, the CDR3 is TGCGCCAGCAGCTCCGTCCCCATACCCCGTACGGGTTTCACAGATACGCAGTATTTT.

This chain connects TRBV27 to TRBJ2-7; 15 bases match TRBD2. After removal of 7 bases from V and 7 bases from J, the junction contained 11 bases not matched to a gene. Germline V gene sequence: CDR1 MNHEY, CDR2 SMNVEV (reference sequence). The CDR3 spans 16 residues. The CDR3 spells CASTRTGTSGRWEQYF. In DNA form, the CDR3 reads TGTGCCAGCACTCGGACCGGGACTAGCGGGAGGTGGGAGCAGTACTTC.

This sequence joins TRBV9 and TRBJ2-1, with 9 positions matching TRBD1. CDR1 and CDR2 (germline): SGDLS, YYNGEE. V dropped 2 bases and J dropped 6; count of bases not matched to a gene: 6. The CDR3 is 15 amino acids. CDR3 sequence: CASSVSGTGSNEQFF. CDR3 DNA: TGTGCCAGCAGCGTCTCCGGGACAGGGTCCAATGAGCAGTTCTTC. Full variable domain (missing parts from reference TRBV9 and TRBJ2-1): DSGVTQTPKHLITATGQRVTLRCSPRSGDLSVYWYQQSLDQGLQFLIQYYNGEERAKGNILERFSAQQFPDLHSELNLSSLELGDSALYFCASSVSGTGSNEQFFGPGTRLTVL.

The CDR3 protein is CASSYNTAGLDEQYF. As DNA, the CDR3 is TGTGCCAGCAGTTACAATACCGCCGGTCTCGACGAGCAGTACTTC. The chain uses TRBV6-6 and TRBJ2-7; D remains ambiguous. The V gene lost 2 bases and the J gene lost 5 bases, with 16 bases spanning the gap. This CDR3 contains 15 residues. Germline CDR1 and CDR2: MNHNY and SVGAGI (reference sequence).

This clone occurred once. This rearrangement joins TRBV7-8 to TRBJ2-7; TRBD2 matches at 7 bases. The germline CDR1 and CDR2 sequences are SGHVS and FQNEAQ. The J segment lost 4 bases and the V segment lost 1 base, leaving 16 bases of the junction unmatched. This CDR3 spans 18 amino acids. The CDR3 loop reads CASSLEAGAWEGRYEQYF. The CDR3 coding sequence is TGTGCCAGCAGCTTAGAGGCCGGGGCGTGGGAGGGCCGGTACGAGCAGTACTTC.

The chain combines TRBV7-8 with TRBJ2-1, with D perhaps given as TRBD1 or TRBD2 (6 bases each). The CDR3 is made up of 16 amino acids. Germline-derived CDR1 and CDR2 are SGHVS and FQNEAQ. V was pared by 4 bases and J by 8 bases, with 21 bases between. As DNA, the CDR3 is TGTGCCAGCAGCTCCGGTACAGGGTGGGGCGGGGATGAGCAGTTCTTC. Protein product: CASSSGTGWGGDEQFF.

This sequence joins TRBV7-9 and TRBJ1-4; 9 positions agree with TRBD1. The CDR3 length is 16 residues. Trimming removed 5 bases from V and 7 bases from J; junction bases left unmatched: 11. Germline assignment: CDR1 SEHNR and CDR2 FQNEAQ (reference sequence). The DNA of the CDR3 is TGTGCCAGCAGCCCGGGACAGGGCTTGTTTGCTGAAAAACTGTTTTTT. Translating it yields CASSPGQGLFAEKLFF.

This chain uses TRBV5-1 with TRBJ2-1; D perhaps matches TRBD2 (6 bases). Germline V CDR1 and CDR2: SGHRS, YFSETQ. This CDR3 is built from 13 residues. Trimming cost V 0 bases and J 10 bases, with 11 bases left between them. The CDR3 DNA is TGCGCCAGCAGCTTGGCTGGCGGGAAAGAGCAGTTCTTC. Protein: CASSLAGGKEQFF.

CDR3 coding DNA: TGTGCCAGCAGTTCGGTGCCCCAAGAGACCCAGTACTTC. Its protein product is CASSSVPQETQYF. The V call is TRBV5-6, the J call TRBJ2-5, with D unresolved. Germline values: CDR1 SGHDT, CDR2 YYEEEE. The V and J ends lost 5 bases and 1 base respectively, with 9 bases between them. The CDR3 covers 13 residues.

CDR3 loop: CASSGQGNPNQPQHF. CDR3 nucleotide sequence: TGTGCCAGCAGCGGACAGGGTAACCCCAATCAGCCCCAGCATTTT. The rearrangement links TRBV9 to TRBJ1-5; 7 nucleotides align to TRBD1. This CDR3 comprises 15 residues. The J segment lost 3 bases and the V segment lost 3 bases, leaving 6 bases of the junction unmatched. Germline V gives CDR1 SGDLS, CDR2 YYNGEE.

The chain has TRBV5-1 and TRBJ2-1, with D unresolved. The germline CDR1 and CDR2 sequences are SGHRS and YFSETQ. The CDR3 totals 16 residues. V was clipped by 2 bases and J by 3 bases, with 15 bases between them. The DNA of the CDR3 is TGCGCCAGCAGCTTAACTGGGGATAGTATCTACAATGAGCAGTTCTTC. This sequence encodes CASSLTGDSIYNEQFF.

The chain is built from TRBV28 and TRBJ2-5; D gene ambiguous. The CDR3 runs 13 residues. The V end lost 3 bases, the J end lost 3 bases, and 8 bases lay between the germline ends. Germline CDR1 is MDHEN and CDR2 is SYDVKM. In DNA, the CDR3 is TGTGCCAGCAGTTTTCGCGAGAAAGAGACCCAGTACTTC. Translated: CASSFREKETQYF.

V is TRBV5-5 and J is TRBJ2-7; 11 bases match TRBD2. Per the germline V gene, CDR1 is SGHKS and CDR2 is YYEKEE (reference sequence). With V trimmed by 0 bases and J by 4 bases, 3 bases remained unmatched. The CDR3 is made up of 15 amino acids. This chain's CDR3 is CASSLATSGIYEQYF. The DNA of the CDR3 is TGTGCCAGCAGCTTGGCGACTAGCGGGATTTACGAGCAGTACTTC.

The chain recombines TRBV7-8 with TRBJ2-1, with D hard to call. The germline gives CDR1 SGHVS, CDR2 FQNEAQ. Deletions cut 5 bases from V and 6 bases from J, with 14 bases between. The CDR3 sequence is 14 residues long. The CDR3 loop is CASSLGTIGNEQFF. The CDR3 DNA follows: TGTGCCAGCAGCCTCGGCACCATTGGCAATGAGCAGTTCTTC.

The CDR3 protein is CASSKGQFSGNTIYF. Written as DNA, the CDR3 is TGTGCCAGCAGCAAGGGACAGTTCTCTGGAAACACCATATATTTT. The chain links TRBV5-6 to TRBJ1-3; the match to TRBD1 covers 7 bases. Germline CDR1 SGHDT, CDR2 YYEEEE. The CDR3 has 15 amino acids. V dropped 4 bases and J dropped 0; count of bases not matched to a gene: 4.

The chain joins TRBV5-8 to TRBJ2-7; D is uncertain. V was trimmed by 1 base and J by 2 bases, leaving 13 bases between them. Germline loops: CDR1 SGHTS, CDR2 YDEGEE. This CDR3 is 15 amino acids long. For the CDR3, the DNA is TGTGCCAGCAGCTTGTATAGTGCAAACCCCTACGAGCAGTACTTC. Translated: CASSLYSANPYEQYF.

V gene TRBV19 combines with J gene TRBJ1-2; no reliable D call. Germline V gene sequence: CDR1 LNHDA, CDR2 SQIVND (reference sequence). V lost 4 bases and J 0 bases, leaving 3 bases between the germline ends. This CDR3 contains 12 residues. The CDR3 protein is CASSNPNYGYTF. CDR3 coding DNA: TGTGCCAGTAGTAACCCTAACTATGGCTACACCTTC.

Of note for this clone: Within the sample, other DNA sequences also encode this same CDR3. V gene TRBV30 combines with J gene TRBJ2-7; 8 bases match TRBD1. The CDR3 contains 11 residues. Germline CDR1 reads GTSNPN; CDR2 reads SVGIG (reference sequence). The V and J ends lost 5 bases and 4 bases, in that order; junction bases with no gene match: 1. CDR3 DNA: TGTGCCTGGGGACAGGGTTACGAGCAGTACTTC. It yields the protein CAWGQGYEQYF.